This T cell receptor beta chain was recovered during a study of regulatory T cells in long-lasting Graves disease. Study outcomes and limitations: Persistent Graves' patients showed reduced TCR diversity versus newly diagnosed patients.

Comment on this clonotype: Antigen specificity is unknown.

CDR3 regions were amplified by Arm-PCR using iRepertoire HTBI primers to build TCR beta libraries. One entry per CDR3 protein, called by TCRdb with MiXCR from the multiplex PCR reads. The sample lists hundreds of thousands of distinct CDR3 sequences, around 20% occurring once. CDR3 length: 15 amino acids. Germline V gene lookup returns CDR1 SGHNT and CDR2 YYREEE (reference sequence). The V segment lost 2 bases and the J segment 0 bases; nucleotides outside the gene matches: 5. The time point was: persistent/refractory GD, antithyroid drugs over 5 years with positive TRAb. PBMCs were the source of the RNA used for TCR sequencing.

The source of this sequence is a female donor with Graves disease. Sequencing used peripheral blood mononuclear cells (PBMCs), obtained when the disease was refractory, from a patient treated with antithyroid drugs. The chain employs TRBV5-4 and TRBJ2-7; 7 bases fit TRBD1. Written as DNA, the CDR3 is TGTGCCAGCAGCTTAACCGGGACAGACTCCTACGAGCAGTACTTC. Amino acid sequence: CASSLTGTDSYEQYF.